A single count supports the clone carrying this T cell receptor beta chain. Its antigen is not identified. The record originates from a study of cytomegalovirus exposure and HLA in healthy donors. Findings and limits, study-wide: Most TCR sequences proved rare, with some public TCRs found in many donors.

Germline CDR1 and CDR2: SGHKS and YYEKEE (reference sequence). This CDR3 has 16 amino acids. Trimming left V 1 base short and J 0 bases short, with 11 bases between. The PCR employed 60 Vbeta primers together with 13 Jbeta primers. As processed by the authors: In a later analysis, around 10 million of tens of millions of unique beta chains occurred in at least two donors. Measured with immunoSEQ multiplex PCR; TCRdb has only the in-frame clones, and not every one. V, J and clone size were drawn from that table, and D and trimming were deduced from the DNA. The sample has fewer than 200,000 clones, roughly 85% seen once.

This chain connects TRBV5-5 to TRBJ1-3, with D possibly TRBD1 on 5 matching bases. Material: PBMCs. The receptor's source is a male donor in good health and CMV-seronegative. DNA of the CDR3: TGTGCCAGCAGCTTGACCCAGGGAATCTCTGGAAACACCATATATTTT. This encodes CASSLTQGISGNTIYF.